What follows are 21 T cell receptor beta chains derived from one specimen sequenced in a study of blood T cell repertoires in COVID-19. Sequenced by immunoSEQ multiplex PCR; TCRdb stores in-frame clones only, minus some. This sample has about 250,000 clones, with around 82% found just once. Specimen: peripheral blood. Source of these receptors: a woman in her 70s with acute or convalescent COVID-19.

The V and J genes are TRBV5-5 and TRBJ1-1; D unclear. V was pared by 0 bases and J by 0 bases, with 9 bases between. Germline V gene sequence: CDR1 SGHKS, CDR2 YYEKEE (reference sequence). The CDR3 contains 15 residues. Here the CDR3 reads CASSLVHHMNTEAFF. CDR3 nucleotide sequence: TGTGCCAGCAGCTTGGTCCACCACATGAACACTGAAGCTTTCTTT. Full variable domain (remainder filled in from reference TRBV5-5 and TRBJ1-1): DAGVTQSPTHLIKTRGQQVTLRCSPISGHKSVSWYQQVLGQGPQFIFQYYEKEERGRGNFPDRFSARQFPNYSSELNVNALLLGDSALYLCASSLVHHMNTEAFFGQGTRLTVV.

Regarding this clone: Within the sample, other DNA sequences also encode this same CDR3. V gene TRBV12-3 or TRBV12-4 combines with J gene TRBJ2-1; TRBD2 aligns across 7 bases. The CDR3 covers 12 residues. V gave up 2 bases and J gave up 10 bases; unmatched junction bases: 2. CDR3 DNA: TGTGCCAGCAGTTTATCCGGGGGGGAGCAGTTCTTC. Encoded protein: CASSLSGGEQFF.

The rearrangement links TRBV30 to TRBJ1-6, with no clear D. V lost 2 bases and J 8 bases, leaving 10 bases between the germline ends. From germline, CDR1 is GTSNPN and CDR2 SVGIG (reference sequence). The CDR3 has 13 amino acids. The CDR3 sequence is CAWSYGVDSPLHF. The CDR3 DNA follows: TGTGCCTGGAGTTATGGAGTGGATTCACCCCTCCACTTT.

This rearrangement joins TRBV2 to TRBJ1-1; unclear D gene. The V and J ends lost 2 bases and 9 bases respectively, with 16 bases between them. The CDR3 contains 14 residues. CDR1 SNHLY and CDR2 FYNNEI come from the germline V gene. Written as DNA, the CDR3 is TGTGCCAGCAGTGAACAGGACGGGAACTTGAAAGCTTTCTTT. Translated: CASSEQDGNLKAFF.

This chain connects TRBV24-1 to TRBJ2-3, with 12 bases that match TRBD2. Germline CDR1 reads KGHDR; CDR2 reads SFDVKD. The CDR3 is made up of 19 amino acids. V lost 2 bases to trimming and J lost 0 bases; unmatched junction nucleotides: 8. The chain's CDR3 is CATSDYRTSGESSTDTQYF. In DNA, the CDR3 is TGTGCCACCAGTGATTATCGGACTAGCGGGGAGTCAAGCACAGATACGCAGTATTTT.

The J gene is TRBJ2-7, the V gene TRBV6-5, with 7 bases matching TRBD1. The CDR3 spans 14 residues. V gave up 6 bases and J gave up 3 bases; unmatched junction bases: 8. Germline V gene sequence: CDR1 MNHEY, CDR2 SVGAGI. In nucleotides, the CDR3 is TGTGCCAGCAGGGACGGGACAGCCTACTACGAGCAGTACTTC. This codes for CASRDGTAYYEQYF.

V usage is TRBV7-2 and J usage is TRBJ1-2, with a possible D match to TRBD1 (6 bases). The germline CDR1 and CDR2 sequences are SGHTA and FQGNSA. This CDR3 comprises 14 residues. Trimming took off 5 bases at V and 8 bases at J, with 18 bases between the two ends. CDR3 region: CASSPQGTSVGYTF. The CDR3 DNA reads as TGTGCCAGCAGCCCTCAGGGGACCAGCGTCGGCTACACCTTC.

This chain uses TRBV6-2 or TRBV6-3 with TRBJ2-3; TRBD2 matches at 7 bases. CDR3 size: 14 residues. With V trimmed by 2 bases and J by 6 bases, 5 bases remained unmatched. Germline V CDR1 and CDR2: MNHEY, SVGEGT. For the CDR3, the DNA is TGTGCCAGCAGTTACCGAGGACTAGTGGATACGCAGTATTTT. Amino acids: CASSYRGLVDTQYF.

V and J are TRBV7-8 and TRBJ2-5, with 13 nucleotides matching TRBD2. CDR1 is SGHVS and CDR2 is FQNEAQ in the germline V gene. V lost 3 bases, J lost 1 base, and 2 bases stayed unmatched. This CDR3 has 16 amino acids. The CDR3 loop is CASSFGLAGAQETQYF. The CDR3, as DNA: TGTGCCAGCAGCTTCGGACTAGCGGGGGCCCAAGAGACCCAGTACTTC.

This chain joins TRBV27 and TRBJ2-5; 9 nucleotides align to TRBD1. CDR3 size: 16 residues. J lost 3 bases, V lost 6 bases, and 11 bases had no gene match. Germline CDR1 is MNHEY and CDR2 is SMNVEV (reference sequence). In DNA, the CDR3 is TGTGCCAGCAGGTTTGAGGACAGGGGAGGGGAAGAGACCCAGTACTTC. Its protein product is CASRFEDRGGEETQYF.

The chain uses TRBV5-1 and TRBJ2-7; 12 positions agree with TRBD2. Germline values: CDR1 SGHRS, CDR2 YFSETQ. V dropped 4 bases and J dropped 1; count of bases not matched to a gene: 9. The CDR3 loop spans 17 amino acids. This CDR3 is CASSVTSGGPSSYEQYF. The CDR3 DNA reads TGCGCCAGCAGCGTCACTAGCGGGGGGCCCTCTTCCTACGAGCAGTACTTC. The variable domain in full, completed from reference TRBV5-1 and TRBJ2-7, reads KAGVTQTPRYLIKTRGQQVTLSCSPISGHRSVSWYQQTPGQGLQFLFEYFSETQRNKGNFPGRFSGRQFSNSRSEMNVSTLELGDSALYLCASSVTSGGPSSYEQYFGPGTRLTVT.

The chain couples TRBV19 to TRBJ2-1; TRBD1 agrees at 8 bases. The CDR3 consists of 16 residues. Looked up from germline, CDR1 is LNHDA and CDR2 is SQIVND (reference sequence). V trimming: 6 bases; J trimming: 9 bases; junction bases outside the gene matches: 16. The CDR3 coding sequence is TGTGCCAGTAGCCTACAGGGGGTTTTGTTTGAGGGTGAGCAGTTCTTC. Its protein product is CASSLQGVLFEGEQFF.

A note on this clone: Different DNA sequences within this sample yield the same CDR3. The chain links TRBV18 to TRBJ2-7; TRBD1 matches 7 bases. With 2 bases clipped from V and 5 bases from J, the junction kept 3 bases outside the gene matches. Looked up from germline, CDR1 is KGHSH and CDR2 is LQKENI. The CDR3 covers 13 residues. This CDR3 reads CASSPRQGDEQYF. CDR3 bases: TGTGCCAGCTCACCAAGACAGGGTGACGAGCAGTACTTC.

The CDR3 DNA sequence: TGTGCCAGTGAGAAAACTAGCGGGGGTAACAATGAGCAGTTCTTC. It yields the protein CASEKTSGGNNEQFF. The chain joins TRBV19 to TRBJ2-1; 11 bases are shared with TRBD2. Germline trimming cut 8 bases from V and 5 bases from J; bases unmatched to any gene: 8. Germline loops: CDR1 LNHDA, CDR2 SQIVND (reference sequence). The CDR3 is made up of 15 amino acids.

This clone has just a few counts. The genes are TRBV5-6 and TRBJ2-7; 12 positions match TRBD2. J gave up 5 bases and V 6 bases, and 9 bases lay outside the gene matches. The germline CDR1 and CDR2 sequences are SGHDT and YYEEEE. This CDR3 is built from 15 residues. This CDR3 is CASNPLAGGLDEQYF. CDR3 nucleotide sequence: TGTGCCAGCAACCCACTAGCGGGGGGATTGGACGAGCAGTACTTC.

This CDR3 is CASSQGPGGNYGYTF. The CDR3 region has the DNA TGCGCCAGCAGCCAAGGTCCAGGGGGAAACTATGGCTACACCTTC. The chain carries TRBV4-3 and TRBJ1-2, with 7 nucleotides matching TRBD1. The CDR3 spans 15 residues. From germline, CDR1 is LGHNA and CDR2 YSLEER. V lost 1 base to trimming and J lost 2 bases; unmatched junction nucleotides: 4.

This chain's CDR3 is CASSPRQGLKGDTQYF. In DNA, the CDR3 is TGTGCCAGCAGCCCGAGACAGGGCCTAAAGGGCGATACGCAGTATTTT. The chain combines TRBV5-4 with TRBJ2-3; 7 bases are shared with TRBD1. This CDR3 spans 16 amino acids. Germline-derived CDR1 and CDR2 are SGHNT and YYREEE (reference sequence). With V trimmed by 4 bases and J by 6 bases, 14 bases remained unmatched.

The V gene is TRBV23-1, the J gene TRBJ1-1; unclear D gene. TRBV23-1 qualifies as an ORF whose function is uncertain. The CDR3 length is 14 residues. Trimming shortened V by 8 bases and J by 3 bases, and 16 bases separated the two germline ends. The CDR3 DNA reads TGCGCCAGCGATATCGGGGTACGGGACACTGAAGCTTTCTTT. It translates to CASDIGVRDTEAFF.

The genes are TRBV7-9 and TRBJ2-3; 13 bases are a match to TRBD2. The CDR3 extends over 17 amino acids. CDR1 SEHNR and CDR2 FQNEAQ come from the germline V gene (reference sequence). V was clipped by 6 bases and J by 3 bases; unmatched bases: 9. The DNA for the CDR3 is TGTGCCAGCAGGACAGGCACTAGCGGGGGGGCTACAGATACGCAGTATTTT. Its protein is CASRTGTSGGATDTQYF.

The chain carries TRBV7-8 and TRBJ1-2; D is possibly TRBD1 (6 bases). Germline loops: CDR1 SGHVS, CDR2 FQNEAQ. This CDR3 has 18 residues. Trimming took off 1 base at V and 0 bases at J, with 18 bases between the two ends. The DNA of the CDR3 is TGTGCCAGCAGCTTAGTCGTAGCCTCACAGGGCGCTAACTATGGCTACACCTTC. Translating it yields CASSLVVASQGANYGYTF.

This rearrangement joins TRBV4-3 to TRBJ2-2, with 9 bases matching TRBD1. Germline loops: CDR1 LGHNA, CDR2 YSLEER. This CDR3 has 15 amino acids. V lost 3 bases to trimming and J lost 6 bases; unmatched junction nucleotides: 5. This CDR3 reads CASSHRGTGPGELFF. For the CDR3, the DNA is TGCGCCAGCAGCCACCGGGGGACAGGGCCCGGGGAGCTGTTTTTT.